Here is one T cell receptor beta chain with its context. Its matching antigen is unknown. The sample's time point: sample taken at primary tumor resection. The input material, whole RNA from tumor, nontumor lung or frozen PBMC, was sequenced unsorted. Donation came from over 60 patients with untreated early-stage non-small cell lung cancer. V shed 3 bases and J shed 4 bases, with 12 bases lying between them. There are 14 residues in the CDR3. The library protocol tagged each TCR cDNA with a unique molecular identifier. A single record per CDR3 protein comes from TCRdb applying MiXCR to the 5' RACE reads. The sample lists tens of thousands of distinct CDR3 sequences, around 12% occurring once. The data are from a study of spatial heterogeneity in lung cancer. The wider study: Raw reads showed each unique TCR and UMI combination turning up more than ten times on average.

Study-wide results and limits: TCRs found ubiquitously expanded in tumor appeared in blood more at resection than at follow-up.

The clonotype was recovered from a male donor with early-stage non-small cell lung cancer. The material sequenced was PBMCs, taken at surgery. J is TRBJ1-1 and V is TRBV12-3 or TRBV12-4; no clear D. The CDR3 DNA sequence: TGTGCCAGCAGTTTCGGTATTGGGCCCACTGAAGCTTTCTTT. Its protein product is CASSFGIGPTEAFF.